This TCR beta chain is from a study of shared clonotypes between healthy human individuals. Method: immunoSEQ multiplex PCR; TCRdb's copy keeps in-frame clones and lacks some. The repertoire holds about 980,000 clones, more than 75% seen once, with over 1.3% in the top ten. The V and J ends lost 6 bases and 8 bases respectively, with 10 bases between them. Germline CDR1 is MDHEN and CDR2 is SYDVKM. The CDR3 is 11 amino acids. The V and J genes are TRBV28 and TRBJ1-2; D not resolved. The specimen was memory CD4+ T cells sorted from blood. Subset: CD45RA-negative fraction. This receptor was identified in a man younger than 30 in good health. CDR3 amino acids: CASSRLRGYTF. Written as DNA, the CDR3 is TGTGCCAGCAGCCGACTCAGAGGCTACACCTTC.